The 14 T cell receptor beta chains listed next were all sequenced from one sample in a study of T cell repertoires in cytomegalovirus infection. TCRdb reprocessed the reads via MiXCR and lists one record per CDR3 protein. The sample includes over 40,000 distinct CDR3 sequences, about 21% seen only once; the top ten take about 53%. The antigens these receptors bind are not known. The specimen was CD8+ T cells from cultured PBMCs, collected from culture after CMV antigen stimulation. These receptors were collected from a human donor in good health (CMV status not recorded). Some clones in this sample may be carry-over from other donors' samples.

The V and J genes are TRBV4-3 and TRBJ1-5; a possible D gene is TRBD1 (5 bases). The CDR3 contains 17 residues. Germline V gives CDR1 LGHNA, CDR2 YSLEER. V was pared by 0 bases and J by 0 bases, with 12 bases between. The CDR3 region has the DNA TGCGCCAGCAGCCAAGATGGGGGTCCTCATAGCAATCAGCCCCAGCATTTT. It is translated as CASSQDGGPHSNQPQHF.

This clonotype was observed many times. The V and J genes are TRBV7-8 and TRBJ1-2; 7 bases are a match to TRBD1. The germline CDR1 and CDR2 sequences are SGHVS and FQNEAQ. Losses at the gene ends were 4 bases for V and 1 base for J; bases not matched to a gene: 9. The CDR3 loop spans 16 amino acids. The CDR3 loop reads CASSSTQTGRNYGYTF. In DNA, the CDR3 is TGTGCCAGCAGCTCTACCCAGACAGGGCGTAACTATGGCTACACCTTC.

This clonotype turned up a few times. The J gene is TRBJ2-7, the V gene TRBV7-6; 9 bases match TRBD2. V was pared by 6 bases and J by 0 bases, with 6 bases of the junction left unmatched. Germline V lookup: CDR1 SGHVS, CDR2 FNYEAQ. The CDR3 contains 15 residues. The CDR3 protein is CASSPEGLASYEQYF. The CDR3 DNA reads TGTGCCAGCAGTCCCGAGGGACTAGCCTCCTACGAGCAGTACTTC. Full variable domain (missing parts from reference TRBV7-6 and TRBJ2-7): GAGVSQSPRYKVTKRGQDVALRCDPISGHVSLYWYRQALGQGPEFLTYFNYEAQQDKSGLPNDRFSAERPEGSISTLTIQRTEQRDSAMYRCASSPEGLASYEQYFGPGTRLTVT.

The chain links TRBV7-3 to TRBJ2-2; 12 bases match TRBD2. Germline V gene data show CDR1 as SGHTA and CDR2 as FQGTGA. CDR3 length: 17 residues. The J segment lost 6 bases and the V segment lost 5 bases, leaving 10 bases of the junction unmatched. The CDR3 coding sequence is TGTGCCAGCAGCCCTGGGACTAGCGGGCTGGGGGCCGGGGAGCTGTTTTTT. Translation gives CASSPGTSGLGAGELFF.

This clonotype occurred many times. The chain recombines TRBV18 with TRBJ1-3; D gene uncertain. The CDR3 sequence is 17 residues long. Germline V gives CDR1 KGHSH, CDR2 LQKENI. V was cut by 2 bases and J by 0 bases, with 14 bases left in between. CDR3 residues: CASSPTMWETSGNTIYF. Written as DNA, the CDR3 is TGTGCCAGCTCACCAACTATGTGGGAAACCTCTGGAAACACCATATATTTT. The whole variable domain, remainder taken from reference TRBV18 and TRBJ1-3, is NAGVMQNPRHLVRRRGQEARLRCSPMKGHSHVYWYRQLPEEGLKFMVYLQKENIIDESGMPKERFSAEFPKEGPSILRIQQVVRGDSAAYFCASSPTMWETSGNTIYFGEGSWLTVV.

This clonotype occurred many times. The gene calls are TRBV7-9 and TRBJ2-7; 7 bases align to TRBD1. CDR3 size: 14 residues. Germline values: CDR1 SEHNR, CDR2 FQNEAQ (reference sequence). With 5 bases clipped from V and 1 base from J, the junction kept 5 bases outside the gene matches. The CDR3 DNA follows: TGTGCCAGCAGCGATGACAGGGATTCCTACGAGCAGTACTTC. Protein product: CASSDDRDSYEQYF.

V usage is TRBV6-1 and J usage is TRBJ1-2, with TRBD1 matching 7 bases. After removal of 6 bases from V and 4 bases from J, the junction contained 8 bases not matched to a gene. This CDR3 region has 14 residues. Germline-derived CDR1 and CDR2 are MNHNS and SASEGT. The CDR3 coding sequence is TGTGCCAGCAGGCTCAACCGGGACAGCTATGGCTACACCTTC. Residues: CASRLNRDSYGYTF.

This clonotype was detected a few times. The chain employs TRBV6-5 and TRBJ1-6; D unclear. The CDR3 is 15 residues long. V lost 6 bases and J 0 bases, leaving 9 bases between the germline ends. Per the germline V gene, CDR1 is MNHEY and CDR2 is SVGAGI. CDR3 in DNA: TGTGCCAGCAGGAAGGAGAGCTCCTATAATTCACCCCTCCACTTT. It specifies CASRKESSYNSPLHF.

This sequence joins TRBV25-1 and TRBJ2-3; no clear D gene. Germline-derived CDR1 and CDR2 are MGHDK and SYGVNS. The CDR3 sequence is 15 residues long. V lost 2 bases and J lost 2, with 11 bases in between. Here the CDR3 DNA reads TGTGCCAGCAGTGAAACTATTTTCAACACAGATACGCAGTATTTT. This gives the protein CASSETIFNTDTQYF.

This clonotype was seen repeatedly, ten times or more. The chain is built from TRBV7-2 and TRBJ2-3; TRBD2 aligns across 10 bases. With V trimmed by 3 bases and J by 5 bases, 5 bases remained unmatched. There are 15 residues in the CDR3. The germline V gene has CDR1 SGHTA and CDR2 FQGNSA. CDR3 in amino acids: CASSFTAGGRDTQYF. DNA of the CDR3: TGTGCCAGCAGCTTTACAGCGGGAGGGCGAGATACGCAGTATTTT.

This chain uses TRBV6-8 with TRBJ1-1; D gene ambiguous. Trimming stripped 4 bases from V and 0 bases from J, with 18 bases between. The germline V gene has CDR1 MNHGY and CDR2 SAAAGT. The CDR3 totals 17 residues. The CDR3 loop is CASSSAADRSLNTEAFF. In DNA, the CDR3 is TGTGCCAGCAGTTCAGCGGCGGACCGGAGCTTGAACACTGAAGCTTTCTTT.

The CDR3 DNA follows: TGTGCCAGCAGCTACCGGACTAGCGGGAGTTCGGACGAGCAGTACTTC. Protein sequence: CASSYRTSGSSDEQYF. The V and J genes are TRBV6-2 or TRBV6-3 and TRBJ2-7, with 13 bases fitting TRBD2. With 6 bases clipped from V and 5 bases from J, the junction kept 10 bases outside the gene matches. Per the germline V gene, CDR1 is MNHEY and CDR2 is SVGEGT. The CDR3 extends over 16 amino acids.

The chain links TRBV30 to TRBJ2-6, with unresolved D. The length of the CDR3 is 14 residues. V lost 1 base and J lost 4, with 8 bases in between. Germline V gene sequence: CDR1 GTSNPN, CDR2 SVGIG (reference sequence). CDR3 coding DNA: TGTGCCTGGAGTGCCGGGTCAGGGGCCAACGTCCTGACTTTC. This translates into CAWSAGSGANVLTF.

This clonotype was observed at least ten times. The CDR3 coding sequence is TGCGCCAGCAGCCTACAGCGCGGAGGGCATAAGGTTGGGGGAGAGACCCAGTACTTC. Protein: CASSLQRGGHKVGGETQYF. This chain connects TRBV4-1 to TRBJ2-5; D possibly corresponds to TRBD2 (6 bases). The CDR3 length is 19 residues. CDR1 and CDR2 from the germline V gene are MGHRA and YSYEKL. The V end lost 4 bases, the J end lost 4 bases, and 28 bases lay between the germline ends.